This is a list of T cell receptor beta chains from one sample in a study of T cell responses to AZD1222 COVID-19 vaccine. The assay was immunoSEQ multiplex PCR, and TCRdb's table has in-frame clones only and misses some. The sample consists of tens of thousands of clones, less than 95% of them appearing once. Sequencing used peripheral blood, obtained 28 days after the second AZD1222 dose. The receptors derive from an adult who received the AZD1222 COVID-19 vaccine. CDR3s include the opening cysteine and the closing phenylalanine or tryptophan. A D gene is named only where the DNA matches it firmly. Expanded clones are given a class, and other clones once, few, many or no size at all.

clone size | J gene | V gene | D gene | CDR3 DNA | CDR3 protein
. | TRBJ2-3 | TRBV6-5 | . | TGTGCCAGCAGTTACTCCCGCCCCCCGGGCTTCGGTACGCAGTATTTT | CASSYSRPPGFGTQYF
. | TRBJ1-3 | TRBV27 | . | TGTGCCAGCAGGCCACAGGGTCGGGAAAACACCATATATTTT | CASRPQGRENTIYF
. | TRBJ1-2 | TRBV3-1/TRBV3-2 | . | TGTGCCAGCAGCCAATCTGAGGGGTACTATGGCTACACCTTC | CASSQSEGYYGYTF
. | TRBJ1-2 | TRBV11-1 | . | TGTGCCAGCAGCTTCCCCCTGGACGGGGGCTACACCTTC | CASSFPLDGGYTF
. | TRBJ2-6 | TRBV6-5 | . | TGTGCCAGCAAAAGCTCTGGGGCCAACGTCCTGACTTTC | CASKSSGANVLTF
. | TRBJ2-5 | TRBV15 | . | TGTGCCACCAGCAGATCTTTTGAAGAGACCCAGTACTTC | CATSRSFEETQYF
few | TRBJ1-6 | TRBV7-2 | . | TGTGCCAGCAGCTTAAGTGGAAACCTAAATTCACCCCTCCACTTT | CASSLSGNLNSPLHF
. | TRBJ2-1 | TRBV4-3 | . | TGCGCCAGCAGCCGACACAATGAGCAGTTCTTC | CASSRHNEQFF
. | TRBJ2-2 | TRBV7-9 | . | TGTGCCAGCAGCTTATCTTCAGGGACGGTAACCGGGGAGCTGTTTTTT | CASSLSSGTVTGELFF
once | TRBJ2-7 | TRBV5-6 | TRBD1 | TGTGCCAGCAGCATCGACAGGGGGCGAGGGGAGCAGTACTTC | CASSIDRGRGEQYF
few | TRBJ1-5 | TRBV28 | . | TGTGCCAGCAGTTTAGGCTCGGGCGCATTTGATCAGCCCCAGCATTTT | CASSLGSGAFDQPQHF
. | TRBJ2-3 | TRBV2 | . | TGTGCCAGCAGTGAAGCTCGGACCACAGATACGCAGTATTTT | CASSEARTTDTQYF
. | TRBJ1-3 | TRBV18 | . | TGTGCCAGCTCAGAGACGGCAATTGGAAACACCATATATTTT | CASSETAIGNTIYF
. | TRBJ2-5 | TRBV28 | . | TGTGCCAGCAGAGGGGCCCTAAAGCCACAAGAGACCCAGTACTTC | CASRGALKPQETQYF
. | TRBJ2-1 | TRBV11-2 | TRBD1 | TGTGCCAGCAGCTTAGAGGGACAGTTAGGTAATGAGCAGTTCTTC | CASSLEGQLGNEQFF
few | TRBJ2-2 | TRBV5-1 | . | TGCGCCAGCGGGTTGGGCACCGGGGAGCTGTTTTTT | CASGLGTGELFF
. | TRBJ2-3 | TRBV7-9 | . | TGTGCCAGCAGCCCGGGGTCGGGCCGCACAGATACGCAGTATTTT | CASSPGSGRTDTQYF
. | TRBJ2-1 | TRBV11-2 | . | TGTGCCAGCAGCTTAACAGGGTACCCCTACAATGAGCAGTTCTTC | CASSLTGYPYNEQFF
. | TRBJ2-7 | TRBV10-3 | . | TGTGCCACCCAGGGTCAGGCCTACGAGCAGTACTTC | CATQGQAYEQYF
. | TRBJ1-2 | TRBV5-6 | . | TGTGCCAGCAGCTTTGCCGGGGGTTCTAACTATGGCTACACCTTC | CASSFAGGSNYGYTF
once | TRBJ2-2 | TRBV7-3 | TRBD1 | TGTGCCAGCAGCTATCTACCGACAGGGAGCACCGGGGAGCTGTTTTTT | CASSYLPTGSTGELFF
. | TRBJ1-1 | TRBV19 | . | TGTGCCAGTAGTATTAGTAGGGGCGCGAACACTGAAGCTTTCTTT | CASSISRGANTEAFF
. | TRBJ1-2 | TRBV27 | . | TGTGCCAGCAGTTTCGAGACAGGCCCGCGATCTGGCTACACCTTC | CASSFETGPRSGYTF
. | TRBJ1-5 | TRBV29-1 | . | TGCAGCGTTGCCTTTTATAGCAATCAGCCCCAGCATTTT | CSVAFYSNQPQHF
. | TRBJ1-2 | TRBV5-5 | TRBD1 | TGTGCCAGCAGCTTGGCCGGGACAGGCCTGAACTATGGCTACACCTTC | CASSLAGTGLNYGYTF
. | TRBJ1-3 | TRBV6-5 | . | TGTGCCAGCAGGGCAGCCAGCTCTGGAAACACCATATATTTT | CASRAASSGNTIYF
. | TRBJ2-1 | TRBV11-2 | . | TGTGCCAGCAGCTCGAGGGGCGATGAGCAGTTCTTC | CASSSRGDEQFF
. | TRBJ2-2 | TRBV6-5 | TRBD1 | TGTGCCACCCGCGACAGGGTCACTTGGGAGCTGTTTTTT | CATRDRVTWELFF
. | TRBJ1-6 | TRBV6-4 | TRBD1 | TGTGCCAGCAGTGAGAACAGGGGGGCACCCCTCCACTTT | CASSENRGAPLHF
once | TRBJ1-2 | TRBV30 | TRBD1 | TGTGCCTCGTCGGACAGGCGGAATGGTGGCTACACCTTC | CASSDRRNGGYTF
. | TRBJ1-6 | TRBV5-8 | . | TGTGCCAGCAGCTCGGGACTTGGGGACTATAATTCACCCCTCCACTTT | CASSSGLGDYNSPLHF
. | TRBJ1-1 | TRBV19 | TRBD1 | TGTGCCAGTAGCTTACGGGACAGATTTGCGACTGAAGCTTTCTTT | CASSLRDRFATEAFF
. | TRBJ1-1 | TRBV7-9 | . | TGTGCCAGCAGCGGGTGGGACACTGAAGCTTTCTTT | CASSGWDTEAFF
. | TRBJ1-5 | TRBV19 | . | TGTGCCAGTACGGGGGGCTTCAATCAGCCCCAGCATTTT | CASTGGFNQPQHF
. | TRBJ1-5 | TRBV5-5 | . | TGTGCCAGCAGCAACCCCGGGGGGGGAAATAGCAATCAGCCCCAGCATTTT | CASSNPGGGNSNQPQHF
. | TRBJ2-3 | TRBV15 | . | TGTGCCACCAGCCGGGTTGGGGGGGCTTTTGGCACAGATACGCAGTATTTT | CATSRVGGAFGTDTQYF
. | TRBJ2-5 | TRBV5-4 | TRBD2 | TGTGCCAGCAGCCCAGTCCCGCGAGCGGGGGTTCTCCAAGAGACCCAGTACTTC | CASSPVPRAGVLQETQYF
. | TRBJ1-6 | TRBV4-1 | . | TGCGCCAGCAGCCAAGATAATATTAATTCACCCCTCCACTTT | CASSQDNINSPLHF
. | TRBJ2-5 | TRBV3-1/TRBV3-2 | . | TGTGCCAGCAGCCAAGATAAGCGGGCACCTGGGACCCAGTACTTC | CASSQDKRAPGTQYF
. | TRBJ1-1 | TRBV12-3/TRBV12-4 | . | TGTGCCAGCAGTTTATCGGAGGGAGCCGAAGCTTTCTTT | CASSLSEGAEAFF
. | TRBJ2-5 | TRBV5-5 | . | TGTGCCAGCAGCTCAGGTCGGCGGGCTGAGACCCAGTACTTC | CASSSGRRAETQYF
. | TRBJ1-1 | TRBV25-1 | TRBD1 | TGTGCCAGCAGTGACCGGGACAGGGTGAGCACTGAAGCTTTCTTT | CASSDRDRVSTEAFF
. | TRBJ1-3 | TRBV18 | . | TGTGCCAGCTCACCCGATAATAACGCTGGAAACACCATATATTTT | CASSPDNNAGNTIYF
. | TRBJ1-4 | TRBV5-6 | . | TGTGCCAGCAGCTTGGTGGGGGTTGGTGAAAAACTGTTTTTT | CASSLVGVGEKLFF
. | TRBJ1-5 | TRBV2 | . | TGTGCCAGCAGTGAAACGGCTCAGCCCCAGCATTTT | CASSETAQPQHF
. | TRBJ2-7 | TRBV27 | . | TGTGCCAGCAGTTTAGTCAGGGGTCAGTACGAGCAGTACTTC | CASSLVRGQYEQYF
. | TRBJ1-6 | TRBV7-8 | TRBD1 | TGTGCCAGCAGCCAACAGGGGACAAATCCCTATAATTCACCCCTCCACTTT | CASSQQGTNPYNSPLHF
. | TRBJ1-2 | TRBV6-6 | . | TGTGCCAGCAGTTACGAGTGGGGGACTAACTATGGCTACACCTTC | CASSYEWGTNYGYTF
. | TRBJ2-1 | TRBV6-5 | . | TGTGCCAGCAGCAACCCGGGTTCGGTGTTGGAGCAGTTCTTC | CASSNPGSVLEQFF
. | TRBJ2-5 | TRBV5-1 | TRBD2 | TGCGCCAGCAGCTTGCAGACTAGCGGGGGGAGCGCGACCCAGTACTTC | CASSLQTSGGSATQYF
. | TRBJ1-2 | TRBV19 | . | TGTGCCAGTAGTTCGTCGCCGAACTATGGCTACACCTTC | CASSSSPNYGYTF
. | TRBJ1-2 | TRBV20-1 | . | TGCAGTGTCGTCCACGGAGGCTACACCTTC | CSVVHGGYTF
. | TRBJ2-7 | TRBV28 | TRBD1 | TGTGCCAGCAGCCTCCAGGGCAGGGGGCTAAGCGAGCAGTACTTC | CASSLQGRGLSEQYF
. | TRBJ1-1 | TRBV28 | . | TGTGCCAGCAGTTTATTTAGGGGAAACACTGAAGCTTTCTTT | CASSLFRGNTEAFF
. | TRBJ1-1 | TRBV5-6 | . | TGTGCCAGCAGCGACGGCAGGGCGGGTCGGACTGAAGCTTTCTTT | CASSDGRAGRTEAFF
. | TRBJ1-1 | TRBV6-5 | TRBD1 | TGTGCCAGCAACAGGGGAGGTGAAGCTTTCTTT | CASNRGGEAFF
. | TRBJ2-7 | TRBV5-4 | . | TGTGCCAGCAGCCGGACAGCGGATTCCTACGAGCAGTACTTC | CASSRTADSYEQYF
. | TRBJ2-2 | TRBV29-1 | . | TGCAGCGTCTTACAGGGAGGGAACACCGGGGAGCTGTTTTTT | CSVLQGGNTGELFF
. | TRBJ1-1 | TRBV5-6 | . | TGTGCCAGCAGCTTGGCCTGGGGCGAAACTGAAGCTTTCTTT | CASSLAWGETEAFF
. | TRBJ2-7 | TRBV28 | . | TGTGCCAGCACTTGGGGCCAGGGGGGGTCCTACGAGCAGTACTTC | CASTWGQGGSYEQYF